This TCR beta chain was recovered during a study of cytomegalovirus exposure and HLA in healthy donors. Whole-study results and caveats: Later analysis suggested most CMV-associated TCR beta chains were HLA-restricted. Cytomegalovirus association was assigned to more than 150 TCR beta chains. CMV serostatus stood as the only immune exposure information on hand.

V gave up 0 bases and J gave up 5 bases, with 10 bases separating them. Germline V CDR1 and CDR2: LGHNA, YNFKEQ. This CDR3 has 15 amino acids. PCR primers comprised 60 Vbeta and 13 Jbeta primers. Measured with immunoSEQ multiplex PCR; TCRdb has only the in-frame clones, and not every one. The table shows 90,000 to 120,000 clones, with 74% occurring only once. This clone has only one observation. The antigen is not known. The sequencing input was PBMCs. V and J are TRBV4-2 and TRBJ2-2; weak D call: TRBD1 (6 bases). The sequence came from a woman between 40 and 55 years old in good health and CMV-seropositive. Written as DNA, the CDR3 is TGTGCCAGCAGCCAAGAGTCGCAGGGGACCGGGGAGCTGTTTTTT. It is translated as CASSQESQGTGELFF.